This T cell receptor beta chain appears in the sequencing data of a study of prognosis after radiotherapy for stage I lung cancer. Study context: Medical inoperability was considered to apply to all enrolled non-small cell lung cancer patients.

The TCR beta CDR3 region was amplified from genomic DNA, with two rounds of multiplex PCR being used for the amplification. TRBV and TRBJ genes each had their own specific primers in first-round PCR. Each CDR3 protein gets one entry after TCRdb re-called the multiplex PCR reads with MiXCR. The sample comprises tens of thousands of distinct CDR3 sequences, under 35% of which are singletons, and about 33% rests with the top ten. The germline CDR1 and CDR2 sequences are SGHRS and YFSETQ. The CDR3 extends over 20 amino acids. V lost 0 bases and J lost 6; bases outside the gene matches: 19. The patients, a group without prior chemotherapy, radiotherapy or other malignancies, were all node-negative on CT and PET/CT. This clonotype was seen ten or more times.

This sequence was found in a donor over 45 with non-small cell lung cancer. V gene TRBV5-1 combines with J gene TRBJ2-2, with TRBD1 identical over 8 bases. This specimen was PBMCs, taken before or after stereotactic body radiation therapy (not recorded which). In nucleotides, the CDR3 is TGCGCCAGCAGCTTGGAAGGGACAGGTAGACTCGGCTCATTCGCCGGGGAGCTGTTTTTT. Translating gives CASSLEGTGRLGSFAGELFF.